Below are 4 T cell receptor beta chains sequenced from a single sample in a study of blood T cells in healthy people across ages. A second about 6 to 12 cycle PCR used barcoded and J-beta primers. TCRdb re-called the 5' RACE reads through MiXCR, storing one row per CDR3 protein. The table lists about 1.4 million distinct CDR3 sequences, 59% of them singletons. The specimen sequenced was blood. The receptors were sampled from a man aged 18 to 29 in good health.

This CDR3 is CAIKASGALTDTQYF. DNA for the CDR3: TGTGCCATCAAGGCTAGCGGAGCCCTCACAGATACGCAGTATTTT. V and J are TRBV10-3 and TRBJ2-3, with 7 bases aligning to TRBD2. V shed 7 bases and J 2 bases; nucleotides not matched to a gene: 9. Germline loops: CDR1 ENHRY, CDR2 SYGVKD. CDR3 length: 15 residues.

CDR3 region: CASGPLAGGHNEQFF. CDR3 coding DNA: TGTGCCAGCGGACCTCTAGCGGGAGGTCACAATGAGCAGTTCTTC. The chain links TRBV27 to TRBJ2-1; 11 nucleotides align to TRBD2. J was trimmed by 5 bases and V by 8 bases; bases with no gene match: 8. Germline assignment: CDR1 MNHEY and CDR2 SMNVEV (reference sequence). The CDR3 spans 15 residues.

The V call is TRBV5-1, the J call TRBJ2-1; possibly TRBD1 for D (6 bases). Trimming took off 4 bases at V and 0 bases at J, with 17 bases between the two ends. The germline gives CDR1 SGHRS, CDR2 YFSETQ. This CDR3 contains 17 residues. The CDR3 nucleotides read TGCGCCAGCAGCCCTCTCGGGGACACAACCTCCTACAATGAGCAGTTCTTC. Translating it yields CASSPLGDTTSYNEQFF.

This chain joins TRBV30 and TRBJ2-1; TRBD1 is a possible D gene (7 bases). The CDR3 runs 16 residues. Trimming took 1 base from V and 8 from J, leaving 21 bases between them. Germline V CDR1 and CDR2: GTSNPN, SVGIG (reference sequence). CDR3 residues: CAWSEPSTGRSDEQFF. CDR3 DNA: TGTGCCTGGAGTGAGCCCTCGACAGGGAGGAGCGATGAGCAGTTCTTC.